The entry below describes one TCR beta chain. Its cognate antigen is unknown. TCRdb re-derived calls from the reads in MiXCR, one entry per CDR3 protein. The sample carries approximately 550,000 distinct CDR3 sequences, more than 15% recorded once. The sample belongs to a study of T cell repertoires in cytomegalovirus infection. Background on the study: CMV infection plus the matching HLA type was flagged by public TCR beta signatures. Findings of the study overall: Of the TCR beta families, the public ones yielded a cumulative frequency that identified carriers of CMV plus the relevant HLA. Within the response measured ex vivo, HLA-C-restricted CMV-specific TCR beta clonotypes were dominant.

The CDR3 has 17 amino acids. Losses at the gene ends were 5 bases for V and 3 bases for J; bases not matched to a gene: 7. Germline-derived CDR1 and CDR2 are LGHNT and FRNRAP. The sequence came from a human donor in good health (CMV status not recorded). Some clones in this sample may be carry-over from other donors' samples. The chain has TRBV12-5 and TRBJ2-2; 12 bases agree with TRBD1. The source material was CD8+ T cells from PBMCs. The CDR3 DNA reads as TGTGCTAGTGGTACAACCGGGACAGGGGGCGACACCGGGGAGCTGTTTTTT. Translating it yields CASGTTGTGGDTGELFF.